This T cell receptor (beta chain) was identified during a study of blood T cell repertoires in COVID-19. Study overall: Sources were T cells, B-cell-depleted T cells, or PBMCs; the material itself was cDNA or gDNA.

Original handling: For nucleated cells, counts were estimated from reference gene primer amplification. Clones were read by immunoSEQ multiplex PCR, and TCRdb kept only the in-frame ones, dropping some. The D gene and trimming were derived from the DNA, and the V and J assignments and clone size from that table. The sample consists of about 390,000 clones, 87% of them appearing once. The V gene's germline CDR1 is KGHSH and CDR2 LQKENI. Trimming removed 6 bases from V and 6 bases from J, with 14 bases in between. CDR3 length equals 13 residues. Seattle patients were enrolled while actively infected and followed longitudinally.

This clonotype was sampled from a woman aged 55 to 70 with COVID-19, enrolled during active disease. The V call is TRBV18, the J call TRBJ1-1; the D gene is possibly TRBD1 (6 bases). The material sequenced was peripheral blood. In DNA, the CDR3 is TGTGCCAGCTCGGGAGGGGACACATCTGAAGCTTTCTTT. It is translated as CASSGGDTSEAFF. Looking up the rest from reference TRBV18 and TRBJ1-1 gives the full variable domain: NAGVMQNPRHLVRRRGQEARLRCSPMKGHSHVYWYRQLPEEGLKFMVYLQKENIIDESGMPKERFSAEFPKEGPSILRIQQVVRGDSAAYFCASSGGDTSEAFFGQGTRLTVV.